One sample yielded the 15 T cell receptor beta chains listed below, sequenced in a study of control samples from healthy donors and cancer patients. Data came from immunoSEQ multiplex PCR; TCRdb stores just in-frame clones and leaves some out. Of some 150,000 clones listed, approximately 94% are singletons. Sequencing input: PBMCs. Receptor source: a man in his 60s with colorectal cancer.

The CDR3 reads CASSLLGQPQHF. Written as DNA, the CDR3 is TGTGCCAGCAGCCTATTGGGCCAGCCCCAGCATTTT. The V gene is TRBV11-2, the J gene TRBJ1-5; D is unresolved. The ends were cut back, 5 bases at V and 7 bases at J, with 9 bases in the middle. This CDR3 comprises 12 residues. Germline CDR1 and CDR2: SGHAT and FQNNGV.

V usage is TRBV19 and J usage is TRBJ1-2; weak D call: TRBD1 (5 bases). The CDR3 covers 13 residues. The V end was cut by 5 bases, the J end by 8 bases, with 15 bases between. CDR1 is LNHDA and CDR2 is SQIVND in the germline V gene (reference sequence). This CDR3 reads CASSSGSRGGYTF. As DNA, the CDR3 is TGTGCCAGTAGTTCTGGCTCTCGGGGGGGCTACACCTTC. Using reference TRBV19 and TRBJ1-2 for the parts outside the CDR3, the full variable domain is DGGITQSPKYLFRKEGQNVTLSCEQNLNHDAMYWYRQDPGQGLRLIYYSQIVNDFQKGDIAEGYSVSREKKESFPLTVTSAQKNPTAFYLCASSSGSRGGYTFGSGTRLTVV.

V is TRBV27 and J is TRBJ2-3, with TRBD2 identical over 7 bases. Germline CDR1 reads MNHEY; CDR2 reads SMNVEV (reference sequence). Trimming removed 5 bases from V and 2 bases from J; junction bases left unmatched: 7. The CDR3 has 15 amino acids. CDR3 residues: CASSPILADTDTQYF. In DNA, the CDR3 is TGTGCCAGCAGTCCAATCCTAGCGGACACAGATACGCAGTATTTT.

The CDR3 DNA is TGTGCCAGCTCACCTCGGACTAGCGGGGGGCAAGAGACCCAGTACTTC. Protein: CASSPRTSGGQETQYF. The chain has TRBV18 and TRBJ2-5; TRBD2 matches at 14 bases. Germline loops: CDR1 KGHSH, CDR2 LQKENI. The CDR3 consists of 16 residues. V shed 3 bases and J 2 bases; nucleotides not matched to a gene: 2.

This chain uses TRBV7-9 with TRBJ2-7; tentative D call: TRBD2 (6 bases). Per the germline V gene, CDR1 is SEHNR and CDR2 is FQNEAQ (reference sequence). This CDR3 is built from 13 residues. V lost 5 bases and J 2 bases, leaving 10 bases between the germline ends. The CDR3 region has the DNA TGTGCCAGCAGCCTGGGACTGGCCTACGAGCAGTACTTC. Its translation is CASSLGLAYEQYF.

This chain links TRBV10-1 with TRBJ1-3, with D possibly TRBD1 on 6 matching bases. The germline gives CDR1 WNHNN, CDR2 SYGVQD (reference sequence). CDR3 length: 13 residues. The V and J ends lost 9 bases and 4 bases respectively, with 13 bases between them. CDR3 residues: CASTSGTGNTIYF. CDR3 bases: TGCGCCAGTACCTCCGGGACAGGAAACACCATATATTTT.

The V and J genes are TRBV6-1 and TRBJ1-2; D call uncertain. Trimming shortened V by 3 bases and J by 4 bases, and 12 bases separated the two germline ends. The germline gives CDR1 MNHNS, CDR2 SASEGT. The CDR3 is 14 amino acids. CDR3 sequence reads: CASSEVEWAYGYTF. DNA of the CDR3: TGTGCCAGCAGTGAGGTAGAGTGGGCCTATGGCTACACCTTC.

The chain uses TRBV9 and TRBJ2-1; D remains unclear. Between the trimmed V and J ends, which lost 4 bases and 8 bases, there was a span of 13 bases. Germline-derived CDR1 and CDR2 are SGDLS and YYNGEE. CDR3 size: 13 residues. The CDR3 DNA is TGTGCCAGCAGCCCCCAGAGGCTTGATGAGCAGTTCTTC. Translation: CASSPQRLDEQFF.

The genes are TRBV5-8 and TRBJ2-7, with a possible D match to TRBD1 (5 bases). CDR1 and CDR2 (germline): SGHTS, YDEGEE. Trimming took off 4 bases at V and 3 bases at J, with 14 bases between the two ends. The CDR3 is 14 amino acids. CDR3 sequence reads: CASSKRQFNYEQYF. DNA of the CDR3: TGTGCCAGCAGCAAGAGACAGTTTAACTACGAGCAGTACTTC.

The chain joins TRBV27 to TRBJ2-7; 7 bases are shared with TRBD1. This CDR3 contains 16 residues. Germline V gene data show CDR1 as MNHEY and CDR2 as SMNVEV (reference sequence). The trim removed 5 bases at V and 3 bases at J, leaving 13 bases unmatched. The CDR3 coding sequence is TGTGCCAGCAGTCCGTCTGGGGGACAGCGCCTCTACGAGCAGTACTTC. Its protein product is CASSPSGGQRLYEQYF.

The chain uses TRBV7-2 and TRBJ1-5, with TRBD1 matching over 9 bases. Germline loops: CDR1 SGHTA, CDR2 FQGNSA. There are 15 residues in the CDR3. Germline trimming cut 5 bases from V and 4 bases from J; bases unmatched to any gene: 6. CDR3 sequence (DNA): TGTGCCAGCAGCCTGGACAGGGGCGCGAATCAGCCCCAGCATTTT. This translates into CASSLDRGANQPQHF.

V is TRBV20-1 and J is TRBJ1-1, with no clear D. The CDR3 totals 13 residues. The germline V gene has CDR1 DFQATT and CDR2 SNEGSKA (reference sequence). V lost 3 bases to trimming and J lost 1 base, with 9 bases between them. In DNA form, the CDR3 reads TGCAGTGCTAGTAAGACACCGAACACTGAAGCTTTCTTT. Amino acid sequence: CSASKTPNTEAFF.

V usage is TRBV30 and J usage is TRBJ2-3; no clear D. With 0 bases removed from V and 4 bases from J, the gap between germline ends came to 5 bases. CDR3 length: 12 amino acids. From germline, CDR1 is GTSNPN and CDR2 SVGIG (reference sequence). This CDR3 is CAWSVHSDTQYF. CDR3 in DNA: TGTGCCTGGAGTGTCCACTCAGATACGCAGTATTTT.

V is TRBV28 and J is TRBJ1-4, with 8 bases that match TRBD1. In germline, CDR1 is MDHEN, CDR2 SYDVKM. The CDR3 sequence is 14 residues long. J lost 8 bases, V lost 7 bases, and 9 bases had no gene match. The CDR3 here is CASKRTGSREKLFF. The CDR3 DNA reads as TGTGCCAGCAAGAGGACAGGGTCAAGGGAAAAACTGTTTTTT.

This sequence joins TRBV10-1 and TRBJ1-1; D gene uncertain. V was cut by 2 bases and J by 0 bases, with 19 bases left in between. This CDR3 spans 18 amino acids. Germline V gene sequence: CDR1 WNHNN, CDR2 SYGVQD (reference sequence). CDR3: CASSEKVGGSPLNTEAFF. The CDR3 nucleotides read TGCGCCAGCAGTGAGAAGGTCGGAGGGAGCCCTTTGAACACTGAAGCTTTCTTT.